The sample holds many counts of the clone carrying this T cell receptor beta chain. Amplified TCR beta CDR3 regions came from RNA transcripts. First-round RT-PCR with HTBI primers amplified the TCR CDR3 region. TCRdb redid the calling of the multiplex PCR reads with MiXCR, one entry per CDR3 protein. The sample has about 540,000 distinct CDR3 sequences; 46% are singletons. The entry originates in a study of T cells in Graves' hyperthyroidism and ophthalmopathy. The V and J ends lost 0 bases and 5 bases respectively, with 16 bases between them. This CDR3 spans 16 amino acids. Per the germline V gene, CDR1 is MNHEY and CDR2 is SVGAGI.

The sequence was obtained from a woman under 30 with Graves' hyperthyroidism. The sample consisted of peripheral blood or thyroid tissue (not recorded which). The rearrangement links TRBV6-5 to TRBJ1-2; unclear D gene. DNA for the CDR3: TGTGCCAGCAGTTACTCGGGCGGGCAAATGGGATATGGCTACACCTTC. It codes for CASSYSGGQMGYGYTF.